Shown below are 24 T cell receptor beta chains from a single sample sequenced in a study of blood T cell repertoires in COVID-19. Produced via immunoSEQ multiplex PCR; TCRdb's table is partial and in-frame only. The repertoire includes 250,000 or so clones, 75% to 90% of them detected once, and around 1.8% sits in the top ten. What was sequenced was peripheral blood. These TCRs come from a man between 25 and 39 years old with active or convalescent COVID-19.

This clone was counted between two and nine times. V and J are TRBV5-5 and TRBJ2-2; 8 nucleotides line up with TRBD1. CDR3 length equals 20 residues. CDR1 is SGHKS, CDR2 YYEKEE, per germline (reference sequence). Unmatched junction bases numbered 18, after V lost 1 base and J lost 4 bases. This CDR3 reads CASSLYLRAGQDTGTGELFF. DNA of the CDR3: TGTGCCAGCAGCTTGTATTTACGTGCGGGACAGGACACGGGCACCGGGGAGCTGTTTTTT.

This chain connects TRBV5-6 to TRBJ1-2, with TRBD1 matching over 7 bases. Germline V gene lookup returns CDR1 SGHDT and CDR2 YYEEEE. V lost 5 bases to trimming and J lost 8 bases; unmatched junction nucleotides: 15. The CDR3 has 15 amino acids. CDR3 amino acids: CASRYFLQGKRGYTF. DNA for the CDR3: TGTGCCAGCAGGTACTTTTTACAGGGGAAGAGAGGCTACACCTTC.

This chain connects TRBV9 to TRBJ2-3; possible D gene TRBD1, 5 bases. The CDR3 is 14 residues long. Deletions cut 0 bases from V and 6 bases from J, with 11 bases between. Germline V CDR1 and CDR2: SGDLS, YYNGEE. CDR3 DNA: TGTGCCAGCAGCGTAGATGGGGCGCGCGATACGCAGTATTTT. It specifies CASSVDGARDTQYF.

Comments on this clone: In the same sample, other DNA sequences code for this CDR3. V gene TRBV27 combines with J gene TRBJ1-1; possibly TRBD1 for D (5 bases). The V end was cut by 0 bases, the J end by 0 bases, with 8 bases between. CDR3 length: 15 amino acids. The germline gives CDR1 MNHEY, CDR2 SMNVEV (reference sequence). The CDR3 is CASSLSRGMNTEAFF. The DNA for the CDR3 is TGTGCCAGCAGTTTATCTCGGGGGATGAACACTGAAGCTTTCTTT.

The V and J genes are TRBV7-9 and TRBJ2-7; 9 bases agree with TRBD1. The junction had 4 bases not matched to a gene; V was cut back by 1 base and J by 0 bases. CDR3 length: 16 residues. Germline V gives CDR1 SEHNR, CDR2 FQNEAQ (reference sequence). The CDR3 here is CASSLDRGLISYEQYF. CDR3 nucleotide sequence: TGTGCCAGCAGCTTAGACAGGGGGCTGATCTCCTACGAGCAGTACTTC.

The genes are TRBV29-1 and TRBJ2-7; tentatively, D is TRBD1 (5 bases). V shed 4 bases and J shed 3 bases, with 13 bases lying between them. The CDR3 has 13 residues. Germline CDR1 and CDR2: SQVTM and ANQGSEA. The CDR3 DNA follows: TGCAGCGTTGTTGGCCAGGGCGGCTACGAGCAGTACTTC. Its protein product is CSVVGQGGYEQYF.

The chain couples TRBV4-1 to TRBJ1-1; D is uncertain. This CDR3 contains 13 residues. From germline, CDR1 is MGHRA and CDR2 YSYEKL. V gave up 4 bases and J gave up 6 bases, with 12 bases separating them. CDR3 sequence: CASSLYLSAEAFF. The DNA for the CDR3 is TGCGCCAGCAGCCTCTATCTCAGCGCTGAAGCTTTCTTT.

The V and J genes are TRBV6-2 or TRBV6-3 and TRBJ1-5, with D perhaps TRBD1 (6 bases). The CDR3 runs to 14 residues. Trimming removed 0 bases at V and 7 bases at J, with 10 bases between. The germline V gene encodes CDR1 MNHEY and CDR2 SVGEGT. The CDR3 spells CASSYSNRDQPQHF. The CDR3 DNA is TGTGCCAGCAGTTACTCGAACAGGGACCAGCCCCAGCATTTT.

The rearrangement joins TRBV9 to TRBJ2-6; TRBD1 aligns across 9 bases. The germline V gene has CDR1 SGDLS and CDR2 YYNGEE. The CDR3 has 18 residues. V lost 0 bases and J lost 1; bases outside the gene matches: 5. The CDR3 loop reads CASSVGTGAGSGANVLTF. The CDR3 nucleotides are TGTGCCAGCAGCGTAGGGACAGGGGCTGGTTCTGGGGCCAACGTCCTGACTTTC.

The rearrangement links TRBV5-4 to TRBJ2-3; 7 bases match TRBD1. CDR1 SGHNT and CDR2 YYREEE come from the germline V gene (reference sequence). The CDR3 covers 15 residues. V lost 4 bases, J lost 0 bases, and 5 bases stayed unmatched. CDR3 region: CASSRDRASTDTQYF. The DNA for the CDR3 is TGTGCCAGCAGCCGGGACAGAGCTAGCACAGATACGCAGTATTTT.

This clone has a handful of counts. The chain combines TRBV27 with TRBJ1-5, with 8 bases lining up with TRBD1. With 6 bases clipped from V and 7 bases from J, the junction kept 8 bases outside the gene matches. The CDR3 spans 14 residues. Germline-derived CDR1 and CDR2 are MNHEY and SMNVEV (reference sequence). In nucleotides, the CDR3 is TGTGCCAGCAGGCCCGGACAGGGCTGGCAGCCCCAGCATTTT. Protein product: CASRPGQGWQPQHF.

The rearrangement uses TRBV13 and TRBJ2-2; TRBD1 might be the D (7 bases). CDR1 and CDR2 (germline): PRHDT, FYEKMQ (reference sequence). The CDR3 runs 15 residues. The ends were cut back, 5 bases at V and 6 bases at J, with 16 bases in the middle. CDR3 loop: CASSPGGLSPGELFF. CDR3 sequence (DNA): TGTGCCAGCAGCCCAGGGGGGCTCTCACCCGGGGAGCTGTTTTTT.

The chain has TRBV7-9 and TRBJ1-6; 8 bases are shared with TRBD1. The ends lost 0 bases at V and 6 bases at J; junction bases unmatched: 1. This CDR3 has 15 residues. CDR1 and CDR2 (germline): SEHNR, FQNEAQ (reference sequence). The CDR3 sequence: CASSLADRANSPLHF. The CDR3 DNA follows: TGTGCCAGCAGCTTAGCGGACAGGGCTAATTCACCCCTCCACTTT.

This sequence joins TRBV19 and TRBJ2-3, with a tentative D call TRBD2 (5 bases). This CDR3 region has 14 residues. Germline V lookup: CDR1 LNHDA, CDR2 SQIVND (reference sequence). The V end was cut by 3 bases, the J end by 2 bases, with 9 bases between. CDR3 amino acids: CASSISGSTDTQYF. In nucleotides, the CDR3 is TGTGCCAGTAGTATTTCGGGGTCCACAGATACGCAGTATTTT.

The chain uses TRBV5-4 and TRBJ2-3, with 7 bases matching TRBD2. Germline CDR1 SGHNT, CDR2 YYREEE (reference sequence). V dropped 5 bases and J dropped 1; count of bases not matched to a gene: 4. CDR3 length equals 14 residues. The CDR3 bases are TGTGCCAGCAGGCGGGACTACCGCACAGATACGCAGTATTTT. Protein product: CASRRDYRTDTQYF. Looking up the rest from reference TRBV5-4 and TRBJ2-3 gives the full variable domain: ETGVTQSPTHLIKTRGQQVTLRCSSQSGHNTVSWYQQALGQGPQFIFQYYREEENGRGNFPPRFSGLQFPNYSSELNVNALELDDSALYLCASRRDYRTDTQYFGPGTRLTVL.

This clone was observed once. The V call is TRBV6-5, the J call TRBJ1-1; maybe TRBD1 (5 bases). V lost 8 bases and J 2 bases, leaving 15 bases between the germline ends. The germline gives CDR1 MNHEY, CDR2 SVGAGI. The CDR3 runs 14 residues. The CDR3 DNA reads TGTGCCAGCTCCCCCGCACAGGCCAACACTGAAGCTTTCTTT. Protein sequence: CASSPAQANTEAFF.

The chain recombines TRBV6-6 with TRBJ2-3; 12 bases agree with TRBD2. The CDR3 consists of 15 residues. From germline, CDR1 is MNHNY and CDR2 SVGAGI (reference sequence). V dropped 5 bases and J dropped 4; count of bases not matched to a gene: 4. In DNA form, the CDR3 reads TGTGCCAGCAGTGCTAGCGGGGGGGCCCCAGATACGCAGTATTTT. Amino acid sequence: CASSASGGAPDTQYF.

This clone was detected only a few times. This chain connects TRBV5-1 to TRBJ1-3; 8 nucleotides match TRBD1. J was trimmed by 3 bases and V by 4 bases; bases with no gene match: 6. CDR1 is SGHRS, CDR2 YFSETQ, per germline. CDR3 length equals 15 residues. CDR3 region: CASSAGQALGNTIYF. The CDR3 nucleotides read TGCGCCAGCAGCGCGGGACAGGCTCTTGGAAACACCATATATTTT.

This sequence joins TRBV11-2 and TRBJ2-5; maybe TRBD1 (5 bases). There are 15 residues in the CDR3. V shed 5 bases and J shed 4 bases, with 17 bases lying between them. Germline V gene lookup returns CDR1 SGHAT and CDR2 FQNNGV. In nucleotides, the CDR3 is TGTGCCAGCAGCAAGTCGGGTGGGGCTGGAGAGACCCAGTACTTC. It is translated as CASSKSGGAGETQYF.

This sequence joins TRBV19 and TRBJ2-4; D not certain. Germline V lookup: CDR1 LNHDA, CDR2 SQIVND (reference sequence). V was clipped by 5 bases and J by 5 bases, with 13 bases between them. The CDR3 has 14 amino acids. The CDR3 DNA reads TGTGCCAGTAGTCCAGGCAGTTTGCAAAACATTCAGTACTTC. The encoded protein is CASSPGSLQNIQYF. Drawing the rest from reference TRBV19 and TRBJ2-4, the complete variable domain is DGGITQSPKYLFRKEGQNVTLSCEQNLNHDAMYWYRQDPGQGLRLIYYSQIVNDFQKGDIAEGYSVSREKKESFPLTVTSAQKNPTAFYLCASSPGSLQNIQYFGAGTRLSVL.

The chain has TRBV24-1 and TRBJ2-1; possibly TRBD2 for D (6 bases). This CDR3 has 13 residues. V was pared by 8 bases and J by 6 bases, with 13 bases between. CDR1 is KGHDR, CDR2 SFDVKD, per germline. This CDR3 is CATTQGGFNEQFF. For the CDR3, the DNA is TGTGCCACCACCCAAGGAGGGTTCAATGAGCAGTTCTTC.

V usage is TRBV5-6 and J usage is TRBJ2-7; D is possibly TRBD1 (5 bases). CDR3 length equals 15 residues. The V end was cut by 4 bases, the J end by 3 bases, with 17 bases between. Germline loops: CDR1 SGHDT, CDR2 YYEEEE. As DNA, the CDR3 is TGTGCCAGCAGCCGACAGCCCGATCAATACTACGAGCAGTACTTC. The encoded protein is CASSRQPDQYYEQYF.

The genes are TRBV6-5 and TRBJ1-4; D remains unclear. This CDR3 is 14 amino acids long. Trimming pared 5 bases from V and 0 bases from J, leaving 7 bases between. Germline CDR1 reads MNHEY; CDR2 reads SVGAGI. CDR3 nucleotide sequence: TGTGCCAGCAGTCTAGATGCAACTAATGAAAAACTGTTTTTT. Its protein is CASSLDATNEKLFF.

The chain couples TRBV6-4 to TRBJ2-1, with TRBD1 matching 11 bases. This CDR3 spans 15 amino acids. The junction had 2 bases not matched to a gene; V was cut back by 4 bases and J by 3 bases. Germline values: CDR1 MRHNA, CDR2 SNTAGT. This chain's CDR3 is CASSAGTGGYNEQFF. CDR3 DNA: TGTGCCAGCAGTGCCGGGACAGGGGGCTACAATGAGCAGTTCTTC.